These 7 T cell receptor beta chains were all obtained from the same sample, sequenced in a study of cytomegalovirus exposure and HLA in healthy donors. PCR employed 60 Vbeta and 13 Jbeta primers. Repertoires were generated with immunoSEQ multiplex PCR, while TCRdb's copy carries only in-frame clones and drops some. The data contain 200,000 or so clones, more than 80% of them singletons. Input material: PBMCs. The receptors here all came from a man younger than 45 in good health and CMV-seronegative.

In this sample, this clone turned up once. This sequence joins TRBV9 and TRBJ2-7, with D maybe TRBD2 (6 bases). CDR1 and CDR2 (germline): SGDLS, YYNGEE. Trimming pared 0 bases from V and 0 bases from J, leaving 10 bases between. CDR3 length equals 15 residues. The CDR3 DNA is TGTGCCAGCAGCGTAGACCAGGGACTCTCCTACGAGCAGTACTTC. Its protein product is CASSVDQGLSYEQYF.

The V and J genes are TRBV29-1 and TRBJ2-1; the D gene is possibly TRBD1 (6 bases). V was pared by 3 bases and J by 7 bases, with 16 bases between. The CDR3 runs to 14 residues. Germline CDR1 reads SQVTM; CDR2 reads ANQGSEA. The DNA for the CDR3 is TGCAGCGTTGACGGGGACAACCTAGGGAATGAGCAGTTCTTC. Protein: CSVDGDNLGNEQFF.

This chain links TRBV2 with TRBJ1-2, with D possibly TRBD1 on 5 matching bases. CDR1 and CDR2 (germline): SNHLY, FYNNEI. The CDR3 extends over 13 amino acids. The V end lost 6 bases, the J end lost 6 bases, and 14 bases lay between the germline ends. The CDR3 DNA sequence: TGTGCCAGCAGGCTAGACCAGGGAAATGGCTACACCTTC. Amino acids: CASRLDQGNGYTF. Full variable domain (missing parts from reference TRBV2 and TRBJ1-2): EPEVTQTPSHQVTQMGQEVILRCVPISNHLYFYWYRQILGQKVEFLVSFYNNEISEKSEIFDDQFSVERPDGSNFTLKIRSTKLEDSAMYFCASRLDQGNGYTFGSGTRLTVV.

This clone was counted a single time. The chain uses TRBV4-1 and TRBJ2-5; 7 positions match TRBD1. The DNA end favors TRBJ2-7, so the J call may be wrong. This CDR3 region has 15 residues. The germline gives CDR1 MGHRA, CDR2 YSYEKL. The CDR3 coding sequence is TGCGCCAGCAGCCTACGACAGGGCAGGGCCTACGAGCAGTACTTC. It is translated as CASSLRQGRAYEQYF.

This chain joins TRBV19 and TRBJ2-7, with 10 bases fitting TRBD1. V shed 4 bases, J shed 7 bases, and the junction held 7 bases outside the gene matches. Germline V gene lookup returns CDR1 LNHDA and CDR2 SQIVND (reference sequence). The CDR3 runs 14 residues. CDR3 bases: TGTGCCAGTAGTACGACAGGGGGCTTGAGGGAGCAGTACTTC. It is translated as CASSTTGGLREQYF.

The genes are TRBV6-5 and TRBJ1-3; D uncertain. Deletions cut 8 bases from V and 3 bases from J, with 5 bases between. CDR1 is MNHEY and CDR2 is SVGAGI in the germline V gene. The CDR3 is 11 residues long. The CDR3 DNA is TGTGCCAGCTGTAGTGGAAACACCATATATTTT. As protein: CASCSGNTIYF.

This clone was picked up a small number of times. The chain carries TRBV25-1 and TRBJ2-5; 10 nucleotides match TRBD2. With 1 base clipped from V and 5 bases from J, the junction kept 7 bases outside the gene matches. Germline V gene sequence: CDR1 MGHDK, CDR2 SYGVNS. This CDR3 contains 16 residues. CDR3: CASSEWLAGVIETQYF. CDR3 DNA: TGTGCCAGCAGTGAATGGCTAGCGGGGGTTATCGAGACCCAGTACTTC.